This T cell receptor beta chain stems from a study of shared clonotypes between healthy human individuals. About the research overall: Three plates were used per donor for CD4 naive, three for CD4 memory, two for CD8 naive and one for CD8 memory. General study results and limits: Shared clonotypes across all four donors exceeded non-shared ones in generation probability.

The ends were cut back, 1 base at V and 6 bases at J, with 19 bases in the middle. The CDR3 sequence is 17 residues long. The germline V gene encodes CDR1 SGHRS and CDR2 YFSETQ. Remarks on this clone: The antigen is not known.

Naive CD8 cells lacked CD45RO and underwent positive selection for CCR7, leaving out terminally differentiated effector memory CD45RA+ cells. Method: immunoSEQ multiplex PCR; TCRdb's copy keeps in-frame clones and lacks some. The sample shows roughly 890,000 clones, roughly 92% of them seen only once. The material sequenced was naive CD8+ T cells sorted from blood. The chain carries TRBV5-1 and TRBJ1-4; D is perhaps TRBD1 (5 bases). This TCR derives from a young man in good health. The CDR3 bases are TGCGCCAGCAGCTTGTCAGGACCGGTTTTAGGGGATGAAAAACTGTTTTTT. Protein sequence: CASSLSGPVLGDEKLFF.